This T cell receptor (beta chain) was sequenced during a study of metastatic and nonmetastatic thyroid tumors. Overall study: It was across blood and tumor or nodule tissue from malignant and benign thyroid patients that repertoires were compared. Study-level points and caveats: In blood and tumor, TCR beta diversity was reportedly significantly higher in malignant thyroid tumors than in benign nodules.

TCRdb reprocessed the PCR reads using MiXCR. The data contain about 19,000 clones, 35% to 40% of them singletons. Nobody among the patients had been given any treatment before thyroid surgery. The germline V gene encodes CDR1 DFQATT and CDR2 SNEGSKA (reference sequence). This CDR3 has 14 residues. With V trimmed by 1 base and J by 9 bases, 8 bases remained unmatched. With regard to this clone: Its target is not known.

The chain employs TRBV20-1 and TRBJ2-1; 8 bases fit TRBD2. The sequencing sample was made of tumor tissue. This clonotype was sampled from a female donor with papillary thyroid cancer or a benign thyroid nodule (not recorded which). Some clones in this sample may be carry-over from other donors' samples. The CDR3 reads CSARAGGPASEQFF. The CDR3 bases are TGCAGTGCTAGAGCGGGAGGGCCAGCAAGTGAGCAGTTCTTC.